This TCR beta chain was profiled in a study of T cell changes during pregnancy in multiple sclerosis. With 0 bases removed from V and 5 bases from J, the gap between germline ends came to 26 bases. The CDR3 sequence is 20 residues long. Germline lookup yields CDR1 LNHNV and CDR2 YYDKDF (reference sequence). The data were produced by immunoSEQ multiplex PCR, yet TCRdb's version contains in-frame clones alone and is incomplete. The table records tens of thousands of clones, nearly 90% of them present only once. Sequenced here: CD4+ T cells from peripheral blood mononuclear cells, sampled in the second trimester of pregnancy. The V gene is TRBV15, the J gene TRBJ1-5; weak D call: TRBD1 (6 bases). This TCR derives from a female donor with multiple sclerosis, enrolled in a pregnancy study. The CDR3 DNA reads TGTGCCACCAGCAGAGAAAACAGGGACACCGCCAACCGGCTTCATCAGCCCCAGCATTTT. Amino acids: CATSRENRDTANRLHQPQHF.